The 13 T cell receptor beta chains reported below all come from one sample, sequenced in a study of T cells in Graves' hyperthyroidism and ophthalmopathy. Amplification of TCR beta CDR3 regions was performed using RNA transcripts as template. A first-round RT-PCR of the TCR CDR3 used the HTBI primer set. TCRdb redid the calling of the multiplex PCR reads with MiXCR, one entry per CDR3 protein. The sample has about 840,000 distinct CDR3 sequences, around 39% seen once. The sample was blood. Receptors originate from a young man with Graves' hyperthyroidism.

This clonotype was counted many times. The chain carries TRBV29-1 and TRBJ1-5; possible D gene TRBD1, 5 bases. The germline V gene encodes CDR1 SQVTM and CDR2 ANQGSEA. The CDR3 length is 13 residues. The V end was cut by 4 bases, the J end by 3 bases, with 10 bases between. The CDR3 protein is CSVGTSPNQPQHF. The CDR3 DNA reads TGCAGCGTTGGGACATCTCCCAATCAGCCCCAGCATTTT.

This clonotype was picked up a small number of times. V usage is TRBV6-5 and J usage is TRBJ1-1; D is unresolved. The CDR3 covers 12 residues. V shed 10 bases and J shed 2 bases, with 11 bases lying between them. Germline-derived CDR1 and CDR2 are MNHEY and SVGAGI. The CDR3 bases are TGTGCCACCAAGGAGTTTAACACTGAAGCTTTCTTT. Encoded protein: CATKEFNTEAFF.

In this sample, this clonotype turned up many times. One junction end does not reproduce the germline sequence, and a read error may be involved. The chain has TRBV7-6 and TRBJ2-7; 7 nucleotides align to TRBD1. The CDR3 has 14 amino acids. Germline V gives CDR1 SGHVS, CDR2 FNYEAQ. For the CDR3, the DNA is TGTGCTAGCAGCTTAGTCAGGGGGAGATACGAGCAGTACTTC. Its protein is CASSLVRGRYEQYF.

The table lists this clonotype with many counts. This chain connects TRBV7-9 to TRBJ1-2, with D tentatively TRBD1 (6 bases). CDR3 length: 16 amino acids. The V gene lost 3 bases and the J gene lost 2 bases, with 16 bases spanning the gap. The germline CDR1 and CDR2 sequences are SEHNR and FQNEAQ (reference sequence). Here the CDR3 DNA reads TGTGCCAGCAGCTTGACGAGAACAGGGCGGAACTATGGCTACACCTTC. Translation: CASSLTRTGRNYGYTF.

CDR3 residues: CASSFGRARGDTIYF. Here the CDR3 DNA reads TGCGCCAGCAGCTTTGGCCGGGCGAGAGGAGACACCATATATTTT. The rearrangement links TRBV5-1 to TRBJ1-3, with D hard to call. The CDR3 runs to 15 residues. The V and J ends lost 2 bases and 8 bases respectively, with 17 bases between them. Per germline, CDR1 SGHRS and CDR2 YFSETQ.

In this sample, this clonotype turned up once. The chain uses TRBV10-3 and TRBJ1-5; tentatively, D is TRBD1 (6 bases). V was shortened by 5 bases and J by 6 bases, with 23 bases between the two germline ends. Germline values: CDR1 ENHRY, CDR2 SYGVKD. The CDR3 contains 17 residues. The CDR3 nucleotides read TGTGCCATCAGTTTCACTGGAGCTAACAGGGACGGTCAGCCCCAGCATTTT. It translates to CAISFTGANRDGQPQHF.

This clonotype was seen repeatedly, ten times or more. This chain joins TRBV29-1 and TRBJ2-7; 9 bases line up with TRBD2. V lost 6 bases, J lost 2 bases, and 5 bases stayed unmatched. CDR3 length: 13 residues. Germline V gene sequence: CDR1 SQVTM, CDR2 ANQGSEA. CDR3 region: CSVLAGSTYEQYF. The CDR3 DNA reads TGCAGCGTACTAGCGGGTTCCACCTACGAGCAGTACTTC.

The V call is TRBV5-1, the J call TRBJ2-2, with 8 bases fitting TRBD1. Per germline, CDR1 SGHRS and CDR2 YFSETQ. J was trimmed by 5 bases and V by 4 bases; bases with no gene match: 7. The CDR3 sequence is 15 residues long. The DNA for the CDR3 is TGCGCCAGCAGCCTCGACAGGGGAGAAACCGGGGAGCTGTTTTTT. Translation gives CASSLDRGETGELFF.

J is TRBJ2-5 and V is TRBV19, with 10 bases aligning to TRBD2. The ends lost 7 bases at V and 5 bases at J; junction bases unmatched: 7. Germline V CDR1 and CDR2: LNHDA, SQIVND (reference sequence). The CDR3 spans 14 residues. The CDR3 DNA follows: TGTGCCAGTAACGAGCGGGGGGGCCGGGAGACCCAGTACTTC. This gives the protein CASNERGGRETQYF. The entire variable domain, with the rest obtained from reference TRBV19 and TRBJ2-5, is as follows: DGGITQSPKYLFRKEGQNVTLSCEQNLNHDAMYWYRQDPGQGLRLIYYSQIVNDFQKGDIAEGYSVSREKKESFPLTVTSAQKNPTAFYLCASNERGGRETQYFGPGTRLLVL.

In its sample, this clonotype was seen a few times. This sequence joins TRBV5-6 and TRBJ1-4, with D unresolved. The length of the CDR3 is 13 residues. V was trimmed by 0 bases and J by 8 bases, leaving 8 bases between them. Germline V gene lookup returns CDR1 SGHDT and CDR2 YYEEEE. CDR3 nucleotides: TGTGCCAGCAGCTTGGGATTTCAGGAAAAACTGTTTTTT. Protein: CASSLGFQEKLFF.

The table lists this clonotype with a few counts. The chain joins TRBV7-3 to TRBJ1-1; maybe TRBD1 (5 bases). CDR3 length: 14 residues. Per germline, CDR1 SGHTA and CDR2 FQGTGA. V was cut by 3 bases and J by 3 bases, with 11 bases left in between. CDR3 residues: CASSFRVLDTEAFF. The DNA of the CDR3 is TGTGCCAGCAGCTTCAGGGTCTTAGACACTGAAGCTTTCTTT. Filled out from reference TRBV7-3 and TRBJ1-1, the complete variable domain reads GAGVSQTPSNKVTEKGKYVELRCDPISGHTALYWYRQSLGQGPEFLIYFQGTGAADDSGLPNDRFFAVRPEGSVSTLKIQRTERGDSAVYLCASSFRVLDTEAFFGQGTRLTVV.

This clonotype was seen many times. The genes are TRBV11-2 and TRBJ1-6; 8 bases align to TRBD1. V shed 6 bases and J 10 bases; nucleotides not matched to a gene: 11. This CDR3 has 15 residues. Germline assignment: CDR1 SGHAT and CDR2 FQNNGV. DNA of the CDR3: TGTGCCAGCAGACTTAGTAGGACAGGGAAATCACCCCTCCACTTT. Residues: CASRLSRTGKSPLHF.

V gene TRBV5-1 combines with J gene TRBJ1-4, with D perhaps matching TRBD1 (5 bases). CDR1 and CDR2 (germline): SGHRS, YFSETQ. The CDR3 spans 13 residues. The germline V and J ends were trimmed by 7 bases and 7 bases, with 14 bases remaining between them. CDR3 sequence reads: CASSRGLREKLFF. CDR3 DNA: TGCGCCAGCTCCCGGGGCCTGCGTGAAAAACTGTTTTTT.